These 23 T cell receptor beta chains were sequenced from one sample in a study of blood T cell repertoires in COVID-19 (TCRdb year 2020). The library came from the immunoSEQ multiplex PCR assay. TCRdb obtained this table from immuneACCESS and retained in-frame rearrangements with V and J assigned. These tables miss some clones; where compared with another copy, unresolved V genes account for less than half of the shortfall, and the remainder is unexplained. The sample yields more than 200,000 clones; 85% to 90% were counted once. The top ten clones comprise over 4% of the sample. The sample was PBMCs or T cells enriched from blood (not recorded which). The receptors originated from a woman in her 30s who had recovered from COVID-19.

This clone was detected a few times. The rearrangement links TRBV9 to TRBJ2-1; tentatively, D is TRBD2 (6 bases). Germline lookup yields CDR1 SGDLS and CDR2 YYNGEE. The CDR3 consists of 15 residues. The V end was cut by 2 bases, the J end by 4 bases, with 13 bases between. Here the CDR3 DNA reads TGTGCCAGCAGCGTGGGGCGGAGGGGTTACAATGAGCAGTTCTTC. Translated, it gives CASSVGRRGYNEQFF.

CDR3 in amino acids: CASSFWGVGYTF. CDR3 nucleotide sequence: TGTGCCAGCAGTTTCTGGGGGGTTGGCTACACCTTC. The genes are TRBV12-3 or TRBV12-4 and TRBJ1-2; D possibly corresponds to TRBD1 (5 bases). The CDR3 covers 12 residues. Trimming took off 3 bases at V and 7 bases at J, with 9 bases between the two ends.

The chain is built from TRBV9 and TRBJ2-2; D is perhaps TRBD2 (6 bases). The germline V gene encodes CDR1 SGDLS and CDR2 YYNGEE. This CDR3 contains 14 residues. V was shortened by 0 bases and J by 5 bases, with 8 bases between the two germline ends. The CDR3 protein is CASSVVGGTGELFF. CDR3 nucleotides: TGTGCCAGCAGCGTAGTTGGGGGGACCGGGGAGCTGTTTTTT. Combining the CDR3 with reference TRBV9 and TRBJ2-2 gives the whole variable domain DSGVTQTPKHLITATGQRVTLRCSPRSGDLSVYWYQQSLDQGLQFLIQYYNGEERAKGNILERFSAQQFPDLHSELNLSSLELGDSALYFCASSVVGGTGELFFGEGSRLTVL.

The chain couples TRBV27 to TRBJ2-1; D remains ambiguous. Germline CDR1 is MNHEY and CDR2 is SMNVEV (reference sequence). The V end was cut by 3 bases, the J end by 1 base, with 13 bases between. This CDR3 spans 16 amino acids. DNA of the CDR3: TGTGCCAGCAGTTTTGACTCACAAACATCCTACAATGAGCAGTTCTTC. Translating gives CASSFDSQTSYNEQFF.

This chain joins TRBV20-1 and TRBJ2-1; weak D call: TRBD2 (5 bases). The CDR3 totals 11 residues. Germline V lookup: CDR1 DFQATT, CDR2 SNEGSKA (reference sequence). V lost 8 bases and J lost 1, with 6 bases in between. The CDR3 here is CSRESYNEQFF. The CDR3 bases are TGCAGTAGGGAGTCCTACAATGAGCAGTTCTTC.

The rearrangement uses TRBV5-1 and TRBJ2-1, with 7 bases identical to TRBD2. The junction had 7 bases not matched to a gene; V was cut back by 1 base and J by 0 bases. This CDR3 spans 17 amino acids. CDR1 is SGHRS, CDR2 YFSETQ, per germline. CDR3 sequence: CASSLNHGLGSYNEQFF. The CDR3 DNA follows: TGCGCCAGCAGCTTGAATCACGGACTAGGCTCCTACAATGAGCAGTTCTTC.

V gene TRBV5-1 combines with J gene TRBJ1-1; D is perhaps TRBD1 (6 bases). The germline V and J ends were trimmed by 9 bases and 1 base, with 19 bases remaining between them. CDR1 is SGHRS and CDR2 is YFSETQ in the germline V gene. The CDR3 has 15 residues. This CDR3 is CATRGGVLQNTEAFF. CDR3 DNA: TGCGCCACCAGGGGAGGGGTACTCCAGAACACTGAAGCTTTCTTT.

The chain recombines TRBV4-3 with TRBJ1-6, with D unresolved. CDR1 is LGHNA and CDR2 is YSLEER in the germline V gene. V was trimmed by 1 base and J by 1 base, leaving 17 bases between them. The CDR3 has 19 residues. As DNA, the CDR3 is TGCGCCAGCAGCCAAGGGGCAGGCCCGGGAGGGTCCTATAATTCACCCCTCCACTTT. Its protein is CASSQGAGPGGSYNSPLHF.

This chain joins TRBV21-1 and TRBJ1-4. TRBV21-1 counts as a pseudogene. The CDR3 has 16 amino acids. Here the CDR3 reads CASSSHRGLANEKLFF. The DNA for the CDR3 is TGTGCCAGCAGCAGCCACAGGGGACTAGCTAATGAAAAACTGTTTTTT.

V usage is TRBV7-3 and J usage is TRBJ2-2; D gene unclear. In germline, CDR1 is SGHTA, CDR2 FQGTGA. Trimming shortened V by 2 bases and J by 6 bases, and 13 bases separated the two germline ends. CDR3 size: 15 residues. The CDR3 is CASSLQPGVSGELFF. CDR3 DNA sequence: TGTGCCAGCAGCTTACAGCCAGGCGTGTCCGGGGAGCTGTTTTTT. Full variable domain (rest looked up from reference TRBV7-3 and TRBJ2-2): GAGVSQTPSNKVTEKGKYVELRCDPISGHTALYWYRQSLGQGPEFLIYFQGTGAADDSGLPNDRFFAVRPEGSVSTLKIQRTERGDSAVYLCASSLQPGVSGELFFGEGSRLTVL.

The rearrangement links TRBV5-6 to TRBJ1-4, with TRBD1 identical over 9 bases. The trim removed 1 base at V and 0 bases at J, leaving 1 base unmatched. There are 16 residues in the CDR3. Per germline, CDR1 SGHDT and CDR2 YYEEEE. The CDR3 bases are TGTGCCAGCAGCTTGCGGACAGGGGCAACTAATGAAAAACTGTTTTTT. The encoded protein is CASSLRTGATNEKLFF.

The chain uses TRBV28 and TRBJ2-1; D remains unclear. The CDR3 is 12 amino acids. V lost 7 bases, J lost 3 bases, and 7 bases lay in between. From germline, CDR1 is MDHEN and CDR2 SYDVKM. CDR3 protein: CASTRRYNEQFF. The CDR3, as DNA: TGTGCCAGCACCCGTCGCTACAATGAGCAGTTCTTC.

About this clone itself: This sample includes further DNA sequences coding for the same CDR3. V gene TRBV4-1 combines with J gene TRBJ1-3; D is unclear. CDR1 and CDR2 (germline): MGHRA, YSYEKL. The V gene lost 0 bases and the J gene lost 2 bases, with 5 bases spanning the gap. The CDR3 length is 14 residues. The CDR3 DNA sequence: TGCGCCAGCAGCCAAGATAGCCCTGGAAACACCATATATTTT. Translating gives CASSQDSPGNTIYF.

This clone occurred many times. This chain connects TRBV2 to TRBJ2-6; D gene ambiguous. Germline V gives CDR1 SNHLY, CDR2 FYNNEI. This CDR3 has 14 amino acids. Between the trimmed V and J ends, which lost 7 bases and 6 bases, there was a span of 13 bases. For the CDR3, the DNA is TGTGCCAGCAACCCGACTGTTTTGGCCAACGTCCTGACTTTC. This gives the protein CASNPTVLANVLTF. Full variable domain (rest looked up from reference TRBV2 and TRBJ2-6): EPEVTQTPSHQVTQMGQEVILRCVPISNHLYFYWYRQILGQKVEFLVSFYNNEISEKSEIFDDQFSVERPDGSNFTLKIRSTKLEDSAMYFCASNPTVLANVLTFGAGSRLTVL.

The chain is built from TRBV2 and TRBJ2-1; the D gene is possibly TRBD2 (6 bases). Trimming stripped 5 bases from V and 6 bases from J, with 11 bases between. The CDR3 is 13 residues long. CDR1 and CDR2 from the germline V gene are SNHLY and FYNNEI. For the CDR3, the DNA is TGTGCCAGCAGTTCACCTAGCGCCAATGAGCAGTTCTTC. Its translation is CASSSPSANEQFF.

The chain recombines TRBV5-5 with TRBJ1-5; no clear D gene. The CDR3 extends over 15 amino acids. V gave up 2 bases and J gave up 0 bases, with 9 bases separating them. From germline, CDR1 is SGHKS and CDR2 YYEKEE (reference sequence). CDR3 in amino acids: CASSFTVSSNQPQHF. CDR3 DNA: TGTGCCAGCAGCTTTACAGTTTCTAGCAATCAGCCCCAGCATTTT. The whole variable domain, remainder taken from reference TRBV5-5 and TRBJ1-5, is DAGVTQSPTHLIKTRGQQVTLRCSPISGHKSVSWYQQVLGQGPQFIFQYYEKEERGRGNFPDRFSARQFPNYSSELNVNALLLGDSALYLCASSFTVSSNQPQHFGDGTRLSIL.

CDR3 sequence: CASSPRSSGNTIYF. For the CDR3, the DNA is TGTGCCAGCAGCCCCCGCAGCTCTGGAAACACCATATATTTT. The chain has TRBV4-2 and TRBJ1-3; no firm D call. Trimming removed 4 bases at V and 0 bases at J, with 7 bases between. In germline, CDR1 is LGHNA, CDR2 YNFKEQ. This CDR3 has 14 residues.

The V call is TRBV7-2, the J call TRBJ2-1; 15 bases are shared with TRBD2. The ends lost 5 bases at V and 7 bases at J; junction bases unmatched: 15. Germline CDR1 SGHTA, CDR2 FQGNSA. The CDR3 has 19 amino acids. The CDR3 DNA follows: TGTGCCAGCAGCCCTAGGACTAGCGGGAGGGCCTGGAGTCGGAATGAGCAGTTCTTC. Residues: CASSPRTSGRAWSRNEQFF. Variable domain in full (rest from reference TRBV7-2 and TRBJ2-1): GAGVSQSPSNKVTEKGKDVELRCDPISGHTALYWYRQSLGQGLEFLIYFQGNSAPDKSGLPSDRFSAERTGGSVSTLTIQRTQQEDSAVYLCASSPRTSGRAWSRNEQFFGPGTRLTVL.

The chain is built from TRBV6-5 and TRBJ1-5, with D hard to call. V was cut by 5 bases and J by 5 bases, with 16 bases left in between. Germline CDR1 reads MNHEY; CDR2 reads SVGAGI. The CDR3 loop spans 15 amino acids. CDR3 residues: CASSPYFREDQPQHF. The CDR3 DNA is TGTGCCAGCAGTCCTTATTTCCGGGAAGATCAGCCCCAGCATTTT.

The V call is TRBV11-3, the J call TRBJ2-3; 7 bases are shared with TRBD2. Germline values: CDR1 SGHNT, CDR2 YENEEA. V lost 1 base, J lost 0 bases, and 4 bases stayed unmatched. The CDR3 is 16 amino acids. CDR3 sequence reads: CASSLGLAESTDTQYF. The CDR3, as DNA: TGTGCCAGCAGCTTAGGTCTAGCGGAGAGCACAGATACGCAGTATTTT.

The V call is TRBV7-6, the J call TRBJ2-1, with D unresolved. The CDR3 covers 12 residues. Deletions cut 2 bases from V and 3 bases from J, with 2 bases between. CDR1 and CDR2 (germline): SGHVS, FNYEAQ. This CDR3 is CASSLHYNEQFF. In DNA form, the CDR3 reads TGTGCCAGCAGCTTACACTACAATGAGCAGTTCTTC.

V is TRBV4-2 and J is TRBJ2-5, with TRBD2 matching over 13 bases. With V trimmed by 4 bases and J by 5 bases, 7 bases remained unmatched. Germline values: CDR1 LGHNA, CDR2 YNFKEQ. The CDR3 runs 16 residues. The CDR3 region is CASSPRLAGGVETQYF. For the CDR3, the DNA is TGTGCCAGCAGCCCCCGACTAGCGGGAGGCGTGGAGACCCAGTACTTC.

V usage is TRBV10-3 and J usage is TRBJ2-5; 9 bases match TRBD1. The germline V gene encodes CDR1 ENHRY and CDR2 SYGVKD. V shed 2 bases and J 4 bases; nucleotides not matched to a gene: 8. This CDR3 spans 16 amino acids. The CDR3 spells CAISERTGESGETQYF. In DNA, the CDR3 is TGTGCCATCAGTGAGCGGACAGGGGAAAGCGGAGAGACCCAGTACTTC.